Included here is one T cell receptor beta chain sequence, with context. The record originates from a study of control samples from healthy donors and cancer patients. With 0 bases removed from V and 1 base from J, the gap between germline ends came to 10 bases. CDR3 size: 15 residues. CDR1 SGHRS and CDR2 YFSETQ come from the germline V gene. Assay used: immunoSEQ multiplex PCR; TCRdb lists only in-frame clones, some missing. Of about 110,000 clones listed, approximately 90% were seen once; the top ten hold approximately 4%. The gene calls are TRBV5-1 and TRBJ1-1; D perhaps matches TRBD1 (5 bases). The source is a human donor in good health. The donor label of this sample is uncertain. Material for sequencing was blood. The CDR3 DNA follows: TGCGCCAGCAGCTTGGAGGGGCTAGGGAACACTGAAGCTTTCTTT. Translating it yields CASSLEGLGNTEAFF.